A single sample gave rise to the 14 T cell receptor beta chains below, sequenced in a study of regulatory T cells in long-lasting Graves disease. The authors built TCR beta libraries using iRepertoire HTBI primers and Arm-PCR of CDR3 regions. TCRdb ran MiXCR on the multiplex PCR reads and lists one entry per CDR3 protein. The table lists roughly 300,000 distinct CDR3 sequences, roughly a fifth of them singletons. This sample's time point: persistent/refractory GD, antithyroid drugs over 5 years with positive TRAb. The TCR library was made from RNA extracted from PBMCs. The material was peripheral blood mononuclear cells (PBMCs), obtained when the disease was refractory, from a patient treated with antithyroid drugs. These receptor sequences come from a female donor with Graves disease.

This clonotype was observed at least ten times. The chain joins TRBV12-3 or TRBV12-4 to TRBJ1-4, with TRBD1 matching 9 bases. J gave up 8 bases and V 6 bases, and 10 bases lay outside the gene matches. The CDR3 sequence is 15 residues long. CDR3 nucleotide sequence: TGTGCCAGCAGGCGCACCGGGACAGGGAACGAAAAACTGTTTTTT. It specifies CASRRTGTGNEKLFF.

Many counts were recorded for this clonotype. This sequence joins TRBV9 and TRBJ1-1; D not resolved. The germline V gene has CDR1 SGDLS and CDR2 YYNGEE. The CDR3 runs to 14 residues. V lost 1 base and J lost 2, with 9 bases in between. The CDR3 nucleotides are TGTGCCAGCAGCGTATTGAGGAGAAACACTGAAGCTTTCTTT. Residues: CASSVLRRNTEAFF. Drawing the rest from reference TRBV9 and TRBJ1-1, the complete variable domain is DSGVTQTPKHLITATGQRVTLRCSPRSGDLSVYWYQQSLDQGLQFLIQYYNGEERAKGNILERFSAQQFPDLHSELNLSSLELGDSALYFCASSVLRRNTEAFFGQGTRLTVV.

This clonotype was seen a few times. This chain connects TRBV7-9 to TRBJ2-7; D is unclear. The V gene lost 5 bases and the J gene lost 5 bases, with 13 bases spanning the gap. This CDR3 has 13 residues. Germline V gives CDR1 SEHNR, CDR2 FQNEAQ (reference sequence). This chain's CDR3 is CASSTYPRDEQYF. The CDR3 nucleotides read TGTGCCAGCAGCACGTACCCCCGCGACGAGCAGTACTTC.

This clonotype came up a few times. The chain uses TRBV3-1 and TRBJ2-7, with TRBD1 identical over 9 bases. Looked up from germline, CDR1 is LGHDT and CDR2 is YNNKEL (reference sequence). Trimming at V came to 3 bases and at J to 5 bases, leaving 8 bases not matched to a gene. CDR3 size: 15 residues. CDR3 loop: CASSHWTGVNNEQYF. The CDR3 DNA is TGTGCCAGCAGCCACTGGACAGGGGTAAATAACGAGCAGTACTTC.

This clonotype was picked up a small number of times. The chain joins TRBV19 to TRBJ1-5, with 7 positions matching TRBD1. The germline gives CDR1 LNHDA, CDR2 SQIVND (reference sequence). The CDR3 is 15 amino acids. Trimming at V came to 5 bases and at J to 2 bases, leaving 6 bases not matched to a gene. The CDR3 loop reads CASSYRGRGNQPQHF. CDR3 in DNA: TGTGCCAGTAGTTACAGGGGCAGGGGCAATCAGCCCCAGCATTTT. The full variable domain, rest sourced from reference TRBV19 and TRBJ1-5, is DGGITQSPKYLFRKEGQNVTLSCEQNLNHDAMYWYRQDPGQGLRLIYYSQIVNDFQKGDIAEGYSVSREKKESFPLTVTSAQKNPTAFYLCASSYRGRGNQPQHFGDGTRLSIL.

This clonotype appeared many times. CDR3 bases: TGTGCTAGTGGTTTGGGCCTAGCCGGGACAGGTGAAGAGACCCAGTACTTC. Its protein product is CASGLGLAGTGEETQYF. The chain recombines TRBV12-5 with TRBJ2-5, with 8 bases matching TRBD1. This CDR3 contains 17 residues. The V segment lost 1 base and the J segment 3 bases; nucleotides outside the gene matches: 10. Germline values: CDR1 LGHNT, CDR2 FRNRAP.

The chain combines TRBV11-2 with TRBJ2-2, with D perhaps TRBD2 (7 bases). The CDR3 covers 15 residues. The V and J ends lost 4 bases and 1 base respectively, with 10 bases between them. Germline CDR1 is SGHAT and CDR2 is FQNNGV. The CDR3 region has the DNA TGTGCCAGCAGCTCTAGGGGGGGGAACACCGGGGAGCTGTTTTTT. Protein product: CASSSRGGNTGELFF.

This clonotype was counted ten times or more. V usage is TRBV12-3 or TRBV12-4 and J usage is TRBJ1-4; no firm D call. The CDR3 extends over 17 amino acids. Trimming pared 2 bases from V and 11 bases from J, leaving 24 bases between. CDR3 protein: CASSLSPGPRGPLKLFF. DNA for the CDR3: TGTGCCAGCAGTTTAAGCCCCGGTCCCCGAGGGCCCCTGAAACTGTTTTTT.

This clonotype was seen many times. This rearrangement joins TRBV2 to TRBJ1-1; 9 nucleotides line up with TRBD1. CDR3 size: 14 residues. Trimming took 7 bases from V and 4 from J; bases not matched to a gene: 7. Germline V CDR1 and CDR2: SNHLY, FYNNEI. CDR3 nucleotides: TGTGCCAGCACGGGGGACAGGGTTTTCACTGAAGCTTTCTTT. Translation gives CASTGDRVFTEAFF.

The J gene is TRBJ1-1, the V gene TRBV6-1, with 9 bases lining up with TRBD1. The V gene's germline CDR1 is MNHNS and CDR2 SASEGT. J was trimmed by 5 bases and V by 8 bases; bases with no gene match: 9. CDR3 length equals 14 residues. As DNA, the CDR3 is TGTGCCAGCGGGACACAGGGGGCGTATACTGAAGCTTTCTTT. Encoded protein: CASGTQGAYTEAFF.

This clonotype was seen many times. The DNA for the CDR3 is TGTGCCAGCAGCTTAGTTGGTCAGGGCGCGGGCTATAGCAATCAGCCCCAGCATTTT. Amino acids: CASSLVGQGAGYSNQPQHF. The V and J genes are TRBV7-2 and TRBJ1-5; a weak D match, TRBD1 (5 bases). Trimming pared 1 base from V and 0 bases from J, leaving 19 bases between. The CDR3 length is 19 residues. The germline V gene encodes CDR1 SGHTA and CDR2 FQGNSA.

This chain uses TRBV4-3 with TRBJ2-7; 7 bases match TRBD2. This CDR3 has 16 residues. The germline CDR1 and CDR2 sequences are LGHNA and YSLEER. With V trimmed by 0 bases and J by 3 bases, 8 bases remained unmatched. The CDR3 is CASSQELGGIGYEQYF. The CDR3, as DNA: TGCGCCAGCAGCCAAGAATTGGGGGGGATCGGCTACGAGCAGTACTTC.

This chain connects TRBV3-1 to TRBJ2-3; the D gene is possibly TRBD2 (7 bases). This CDR3 spans 15 amino acids. Germline V gene sequence: CDR1 LGHDT, CDR2 YNNKEL (reference sequence). Trimming removed 5 bases from V and 5 bases from J, with 17 bases in between. The CDR3, as DNA: TGTGCCAGCAGCTTTAGGGGGGGGGGGAAAGATACGCAGTATTTT. Its protein is CASSFRGGGKDTQYF.

This clonotype was detected many times. The chain combines TRBV28 with TRBJ2-1, with TRBD2 identical over 10 bases. V lost 8 bases and J lost 7; bases outside the gene matches: 17. The CDR3 length is 17 residues. The V gene's germline CDR1 is MDHEN and CDR2 SYDVKM. As DNA, the CDR3 is TGTGCCAGCCAACGAATGTGGGCTAGCGGGAGTTCTAATGAGCAGTTCTTC. Translation gives CASQRMWASGSSNEQFF.